Listed below are T cell receptor beta chains from one sample, sequenced in a study of CD8+CD57+ T cells in acquired aplastic anemia. One entry per CDR3 protein, called by TCRdb with MiXCR from the reads. The sample gives around 130,000 distinct CDR3 sequences, roughly 50% of which show up once; 2.5% is in the top ten. The sample was sorted CD4+, CD8+, or CD8+CD57+ T cells (not recorded which) from PBMCs. These receptors originate from a human donor in good health, serving as a control. CDR3s leave out the opening cysteine and the closing phenylalanine or tryptophan.

v_call: TRBV10-3
j_call: TRBJ2-3
cdr3_aa: AISTSGGFYPRTDTQY

v_call: TRBV6-1
j_call: TRBJ2-1
cdr3_aa: ASRGDISGYNEQF

v_call: TRBV29-1
j_call: TRBJ1-2
cdr3_aa: SVVAGFARGYT

v_call: TRBV2
j_call: TRBJ2-7
cdr3_aa: ASRRDRGGGEQY

v_call: TRBV19
j_call: TRBJ1-6
cdr3_aa: ASSSQGQNNSPLH

v_call: TRBV11-1
j_call: TRBJ1-1
cdr3_aa: ASSTGYRGMNTEAF

v_call: TRBV20-1
j_call: TRBJ2-7
cdr3_aa: SALAGTSYEQY

v_call: TRBV24-1
j_call: TRBJ2-5
cdr3_aa: ATSDSEGTVGETQY

v_call: TRBV7-6
j_call: TRBJ2-7
cdr3_aa: VSSLGDTSSYEQY

v_call: TRBV7-9
j_call: TRBJ1-2
cdr3_aa: ASRLYGYT

v_call: TRBV6-5
j_call: TRBJ2-3
cdr3_aa: ASSRESRADTQY

v_call: TRBV5-5
j_call: TRBJ1-1
cdr3_aa: ASSLLGHTEAF

v_call: TRBV2
j_call: TRBJ1-5
cdr3_aa: ASSAQGRNQPQH

v_call: TRBV5-6
j_call: TRBJ1-1
cdr3_aa: ASSLPASRGTEAF

v_call: TRBV2
j_call: TRBJ2-5
cdr3_aa: ARGSGGGLRETQY

v_call: TRBV4-2
j_call: TRBJ2-3
cdr3_aa: ASSQDRAGYTQY

v_call: TRBV10-1
j_call: TRBJ2-7
cdr3_aa: ASRTDRAYEQY

v_call: TRBV3-1
j_call: TRBJ2-7
cdr3_aa: ASSNRGQDEQY

v_call: TRBV2
j_call: TRBJ1-1
cdr3_aa: ASSESGEAF

v_call: TRBV19
j_call: TRBJ2-2
cdr3_aa: ASTPQGARGAV

v_call: TRBV15
j_call: TRBJ2-1
cdr3_aa: ATSRAGGRGGYEQF

v_call: TRBV7-2
j_call: TRBJ1-2
cdr3_aa: ASSLPVQMGGYT

v_call: TRBV29-1
j_call: TRBJ1-2
cdr3_aa: SVTPTGQNYGYT

v_call: TRBV5-1
j_call: TRBJ1-6
cdr3_aa: ASRTGTGFNSPLH

v_call: TRBV10-2
j_call: TRBJ2-7
cdr3_aa: ASHRGGAGYEQY

v_call: TRBV7-9
j_call: TRBJ2-7
cdr3_aa: ASSWDRTSPYEQY

v_call: TRBV6-5
j_call: TRBJ1-2
cdr3_aa: AIRDNYGYT

v_call: TRBV5-1
j_call: TRBJ2-7
cdr3_aa: ASSNRPEGTSGASYEQY